This entry is about one T cell receptor beta chain. In the original analysis: Counts of nucleated cells, estimated from reference gene primer amplification, were obtained. Some clones are missing from TCRdb's copy, which holds only in-frame ones; the method was immunoSEQ multiplex PCR. V, J and clone size are those of that table, while D and trimming were read from the DNA. The data contain approximately 72,000 clones, around 85% of them singletons. Germline CDR1 is LGHNA and CDR2 is YSLEER. The J segment lost 4 bases and the V segment lost 2 bases, leaving 15 bases of the junction unmatched. The length of the CDR3 is 18 residues. This specimen comes from a study of blood T cell repertoires in COVID-19. Overall study: PBMCs, B-cell-depleted T cells, or T cells provided the cDNA or gDNA that made up the material.

This sequence originates from an elderly woman with active or convalescent COVID-19. Material for sequencing was peripheral blood. The genes are TRBV4-3 and TRBJ1-1; the match to TRBD1 covers 8 bases. In DNA form, the CDR3 reads TGCGCCAGCAGCCAAAACCTTGGGCACGGGACAGGCTCCACTGAAGCTTTCTTT. Its protein is CASSQNLGHGTGSTEAFF.